Listed below are T cell receptor beta chains from one sample, sequenced in a study of T cell responses to AZD1222 COVID-19 vaccine. Using immunoSEQ multiplex PCR, the repertoire was profiled, and TCRdb retains in-frame clones only, with some absent. The data contain 55,000 to 75,000 clones, about four fifths of them singletons. Sequencing used peripheral blood, obtained on day 0 of MenACWY control vaccination. The receptors here all came from an adult in good health. CDR3s include the opening cysteine and the closing phenylalanine or tryptophan. Fields, in order: clone size, D gene, J gene, V gene, CDR3 DNA, CDR3 protein. A D gene is named only where the DNA matches it firmly. The size field is filled for only some rows; it gives once, few, many or a size class.

size: .
D: .
J: TRBJ2-7
V: TRBV4-3
DNA: TGCGCCAGCAGCCAATCCCCCTCCTACGAGCAGTACTTC
CDR3: CASSQSPSYEQYF

size: .
D: TRBD1
J: TRBJ1-2
V: TRBV5-1
DNA: TGCGCCAGCAGCTCGGACAGGGGGCCGGCTAACTATGGCTACACCTTC
CDR3: CASSSDRGPANYGYTF

size: .
D: .
J: TRBJ2-7
V: TRBV2
DNA: TGTGCCAGCAGTCGAGGGACATCTATCTCCTACGAGCAGTACTTC
CDR3: CASSRGTSISYEQYF

size: once
D: .
J: TRBJ1-2
V: TRBV5-1
DNA: TGCGCCAGCAGCTTCGGGAGGCCCGATGGCTACACCTTC
CDR3: CASSFGRPDGYTF

size: many
D: TRBD1
J: TRBJ2-7
V: TRBV5-6
DNA: TGTGCCAGCAGCTTGGGGGGACAGGGATCCTACGAGCAGTACTTC
CDR3: CASSLGGQGSYEQYF

size: few
D: .
J: TRBJ2-7
V: TRBV5-4
DNA: TGTGCCAGCAGCCCTGGGAGATTCGGCTTAAGGGAGCAGTACTTC
CDR3: CASSPGRFGLREQYF

size: few
D: .
J: TRBJ2-4
V: TRBV6-6
DNA: TGTGCCAGCATCGGGCCGTTGTACGACATTCAGTACTTC
CDR3: CASIGPLYDIQYF

size: .
D: TRBD1
J: TRBJ2-1
V: TRBV4-1
DNA: TGCGCCAGCAGCCAAGACCCCCCAGGGGGCCTATTGGACGGGTTGATCTTC
CDR3: CASSQDPPGGLLDGLIF

size: .
D: .
J: TRBJ2-3
V: TRBV29-1
DNA: TGCAGCGCCGAATCCCCAGGAACTAATACGCAGTATTTT
CDR3: CSAESPGTNTQYF

size: .
D: TRBD1
J: TRBJ1-2
V: TRBV6-4
DNA: TGTGCCAGCAGTGCATTCGGTGGACAGGCTTTAGGGGGCTACACCTTC
CDR3: CASSAFGGQALGGYTF

size: .
D: .
J: TRBJ1-1
V: TRBV4-2
DNA: TGTGCCAGCAGCCAAGTATCTGGTCAGGGGACTGAAGCTTTCTTT
CDR3: CASSQVSGQGTEAFF

size: .
D: .
J: TRBJ1-2
V: TRBV6-1
DNA: TGTGCCAGCAGTGAAACACAGGGAGGGCATGGCTACACCTTC
CDR3: CASSETQGGHGYTF

size: once
D: TRBD2
J: TRBJ2-7
V: TRBV28
DNA: TGTGCCAGCAGTTCCCCGGGACTAGCGCAGAGCTCCTACGAGCAGTACTTC
CDR3: CASSSPGLAQSSYEQYF

size: .
D: .
J: TRBJ2-1
V: TRBV11-2
DNA: TGTGCCAGCAGCTTAGGGAGCTCCTACAATGAGCAGTTCTTC
CDR3: CASSLGSSYNEQFF

size: .
D: .
J: TRBJ1-4
V: TRBV7-6
DNA: TGTGCCAGCAGCTTGGGACCGCTAATTAATGAAAAACTGTTTTTT
CDR3: CASSLGPLINEKLFF

size: .
D: TRBD1
J: TRBJ2-7
V: TRBV6-5
DNA: TGTGCCAGCAGTTACAACGGACAGGGTAACTACGAGCAGTACTTC
CDR3: CASSYNGQGNYEQYF